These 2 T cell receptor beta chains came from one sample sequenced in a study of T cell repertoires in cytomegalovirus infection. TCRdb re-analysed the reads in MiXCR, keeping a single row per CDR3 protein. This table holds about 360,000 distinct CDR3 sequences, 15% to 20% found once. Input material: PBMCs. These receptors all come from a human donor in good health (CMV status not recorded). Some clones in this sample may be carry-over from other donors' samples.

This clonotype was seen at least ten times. The CDR3 DNA reads as TGTGCCATCAGTGAGTCCGGGAGCACTGAAGCTTTCTTT. Its protein product is CAISESGSTEAFF. The chain uses TRBV10-3 and TRBJ1-1; D not certain. V dropped 0 bases and J dropped 4 bases, with 6 bases sitting between them. The CDR3 is made up of 13 amino acids. CDR1 is ENHRY, CDR2 SYGVKD, per germline.

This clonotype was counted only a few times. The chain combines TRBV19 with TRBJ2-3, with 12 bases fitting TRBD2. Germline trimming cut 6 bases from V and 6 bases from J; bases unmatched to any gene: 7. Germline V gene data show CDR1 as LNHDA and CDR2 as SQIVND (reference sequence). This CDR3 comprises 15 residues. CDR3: CASSPSGGAGDTQYF. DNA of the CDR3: TGTGCCAGTAGCCCTAGCGGGGGGGCCGGGGATACGCAGTATTTT.